This T cell receptor beta chain originates from a study of blood T cell repertoires in COVID-19. About the research overall: Specimens from acute and convalescent COVID-19 originated in the United States, Italy and Spain. Nucleic acid was either cDNA or gDNA, and it came from T cells, B-cell-depleted T cells, or PBMCs.

In the original analysis: Amplification with reference gene primers provided the estimates of nucleated cell counts. Profiling relied on immunoSEQ multiplex PCR, and the TCRdb table lists in-frame clones only, not all of them. Clone size and the V and J calls come from that table; the DNA yielded D and trimming. The repertoire holds about 140,000 clones, with approximately 89% as singletons. V was pared by 3 bases and J by 10 bases, with 15 bases of the junction left unmatched. There are 16 residues in the CDR3. From germline, CDR1 is LNHDA and CDR2 SQIVND (reference sequence). The V and J genes are TRBV19 and TRBJ2-3, with 8 bases lining up with TRBD1. Sequenced sample: peripheral blood. This clonotype was obtained from a human donor in a cohort sampled during active COVID-19. CDR3 bases: TGTGCCAGTAGTATGCGGGCGTCAGGGGGCCCAGGGGCGCAGTATTTT. Translation gives CASSMRASGGPGAQYF.